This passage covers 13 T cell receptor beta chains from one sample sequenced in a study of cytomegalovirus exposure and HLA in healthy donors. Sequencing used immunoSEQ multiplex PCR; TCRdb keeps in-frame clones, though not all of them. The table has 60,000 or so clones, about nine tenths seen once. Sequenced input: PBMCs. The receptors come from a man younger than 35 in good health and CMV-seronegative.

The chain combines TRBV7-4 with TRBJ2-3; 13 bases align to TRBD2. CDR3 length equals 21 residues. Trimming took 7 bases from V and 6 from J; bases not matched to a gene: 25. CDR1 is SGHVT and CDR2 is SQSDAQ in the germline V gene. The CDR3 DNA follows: TGTGCCAGCAACTCTGATATGTCGAAAGGGACTAGCGGGGATTACACGGATACGCAGTATTTT. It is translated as CASNSDMSKGTSGDYTDTQYF.

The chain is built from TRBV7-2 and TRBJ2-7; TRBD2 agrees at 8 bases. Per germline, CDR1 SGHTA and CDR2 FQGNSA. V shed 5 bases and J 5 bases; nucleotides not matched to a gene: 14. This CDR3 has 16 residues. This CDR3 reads CASSTGGRAQYDEQYF. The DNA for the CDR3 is TGTGCCAGCAGCACGGGGGGGAGGGCCCAGTACGACGAGCAGTACTTC.

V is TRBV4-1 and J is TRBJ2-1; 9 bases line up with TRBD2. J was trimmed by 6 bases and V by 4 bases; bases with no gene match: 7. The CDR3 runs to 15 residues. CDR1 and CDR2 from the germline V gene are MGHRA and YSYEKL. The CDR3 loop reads CASSPIAGEANEQFF. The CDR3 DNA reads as TGCGCCAGCAGCCCCATAGCGGGAGAGGCCAATGAGCAGTTCTTC.

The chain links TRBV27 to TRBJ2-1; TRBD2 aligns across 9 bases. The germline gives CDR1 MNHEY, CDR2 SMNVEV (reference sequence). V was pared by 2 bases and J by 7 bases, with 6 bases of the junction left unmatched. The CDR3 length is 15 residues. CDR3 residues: CASSLTSGLRNEQFF. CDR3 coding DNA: TGTGCCAGCAGTTTAACTAGCGGGTTGCGAAATGAGCAGTTCTTC.

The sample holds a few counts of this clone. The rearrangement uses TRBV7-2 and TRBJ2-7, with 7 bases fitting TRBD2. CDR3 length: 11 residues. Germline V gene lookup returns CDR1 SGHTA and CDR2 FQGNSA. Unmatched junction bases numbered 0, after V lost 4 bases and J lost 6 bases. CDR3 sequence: CASSWGGEQYF. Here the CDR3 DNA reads TGTGCCAGCAGCTGGGGGGGCGAGCAGTACTTC.

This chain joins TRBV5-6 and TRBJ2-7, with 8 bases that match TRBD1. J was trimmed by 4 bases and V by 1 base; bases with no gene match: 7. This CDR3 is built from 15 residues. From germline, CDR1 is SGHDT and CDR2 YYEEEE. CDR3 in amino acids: CASSLSPGQGYEQYF. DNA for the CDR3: TGTGCCAGCAGCTTGAGTCCAGGACAGGGTTACGAGCAGTACTTC.

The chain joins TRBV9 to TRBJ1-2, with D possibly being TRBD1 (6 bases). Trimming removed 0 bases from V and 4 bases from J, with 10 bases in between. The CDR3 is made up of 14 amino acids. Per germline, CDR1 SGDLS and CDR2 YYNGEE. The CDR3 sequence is CASSVGGGSYGYTF. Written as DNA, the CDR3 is TGTGCCAGCAGCGTAGGGGGGGGCAGCTATGGCTACACCTTC.

The CDR3 here is CASSLQGQGKAFF. As DNA, the CDR3 is TGTGCCAGCAGCCTTCAAGGACAGGGTAAGGCTTTCTTT. V and J are TRBV5-4 and TRBJ1-1; the match to TRBD1 covers 8 bases. This CDR3 region has 13 residues. Germline assignment: CDR1 SGHNT and CDR2 YYREEE (reference sequence). Trimming took 4 bases from V and 11 from J; bases not matched to a gene: 10.

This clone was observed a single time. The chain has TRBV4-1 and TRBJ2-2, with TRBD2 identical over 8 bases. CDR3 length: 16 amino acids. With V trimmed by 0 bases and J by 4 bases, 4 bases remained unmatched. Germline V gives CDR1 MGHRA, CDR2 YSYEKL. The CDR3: CASSQEPGGGTGELFF. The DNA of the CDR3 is TGCGCCAGCAGCCAAGAACCCGGGGGGGGCACCGGGGAGCTGTTTTTT.

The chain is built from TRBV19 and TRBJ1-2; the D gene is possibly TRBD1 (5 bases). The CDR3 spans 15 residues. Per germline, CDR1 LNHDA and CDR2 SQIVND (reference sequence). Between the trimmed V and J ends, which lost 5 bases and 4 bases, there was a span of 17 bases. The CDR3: CASSPRGTEPYGYTF. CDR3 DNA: TGTGCCAGTAGTCCCCGGGGGACCGAACCCTATGGCTACACCTTC. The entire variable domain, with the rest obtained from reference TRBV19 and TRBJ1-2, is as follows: DGGITQSPKYLFRKEGQNVTLSCEQNLNHDAMYWYRQDPGQGLRLIYYSQIVNDFQKGDIAEGYSVSREKKESFPLTVTSAQKNPTAFYLCASSPRGTEPYGYTFGSGTRLTVV.

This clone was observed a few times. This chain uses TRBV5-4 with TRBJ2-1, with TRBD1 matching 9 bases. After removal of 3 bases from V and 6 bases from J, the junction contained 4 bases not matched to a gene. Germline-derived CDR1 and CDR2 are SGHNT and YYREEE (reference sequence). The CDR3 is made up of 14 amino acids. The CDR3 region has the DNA TGTGCCAGCAGCTGGACAGGGGACGGCAATGAGCAGTTCTTC. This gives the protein CASSWTGDGNEQFF.

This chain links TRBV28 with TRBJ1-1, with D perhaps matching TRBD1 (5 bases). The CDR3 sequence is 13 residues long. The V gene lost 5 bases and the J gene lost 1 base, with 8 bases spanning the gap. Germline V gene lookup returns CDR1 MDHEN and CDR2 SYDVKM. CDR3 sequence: CASSPQENTEAFF. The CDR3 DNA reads TGTGCCAGCAGTCCACAGGAGAACACTGAAGCTTTCTTT.

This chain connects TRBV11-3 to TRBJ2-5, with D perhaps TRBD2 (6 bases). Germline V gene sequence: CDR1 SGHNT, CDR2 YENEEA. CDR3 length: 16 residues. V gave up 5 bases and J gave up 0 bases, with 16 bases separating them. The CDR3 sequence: CASSPTAGRYQETQYF. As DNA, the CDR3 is TGTGCCAGCAGCCCCACAGCGGGCAGGTACCAAGAGACCCAGTACTTC.